The T cell receptor (beta chain) described here comes from a study of T-cell reconstitution after alpha-beta-depleted transplantation in children. In this sample, this clonotype turned up a few times. The junction differs from germline at one of its ends, possibly a read error. Unique molecular identifiers were incorporated during preparation of the TCRbeta library. Each CDR3 protein gets one entry after TCRdb re-called the PCR reads with MiXCR. The sample has some 550,000 distinct CDR3 sequences; 15% to 20% are singletons. Sequencing used PBMCs from the stem cell graft donor, obtained from the stem cell graft. The source is a human donor who donated a stem cell graft to a child with acute lymphoblastic leukemia.

The CDR3 DNA reads as TGTGCCAGCAGCCAGGGGGACAGGGGGCCCAAGGTCCTGACTTTC. Translating gives CASSQGDRGPKVLTF. This chain connects TRBV12-3 or TRBV12-4 to TRBJ2-6; 12 bases are a match to TRBD1. The CDR3 loop spans 15 amino acids.